Shown below are 21 T cell receptor beta chains from a single sample sequenced in a study of blood T cell repertoires in COVID-19. TCRdb's copy holds only in-frame clones and misses some; the assay was immunoSEQ multiplex PCR. The sample records roughly 79,000 clones, 75% to 90% being singletons. Material for sequencing was peripheral blood. These TCRs come from a man in his 60s with active or convalescent COVID-19.

This clone was observed a handful of times. The chain has TRBV4-2 and TRBJ1-4, with D perhaps matching TRBD1 (6 bases). Trimming took 3 bases from V and 8 from J, leaving 16 bases between them. Germline V gene sequence: CDR1 LGHNA, CDR2 YNFKEQ. The CDR3 is made up of 15 amino acids. CDR3 nucleotides: TGTGCCAGCAGCCAGCAGACAGGTGGCGGGGAAAAACTGTTTTTT. This sequence encodes CASSQQTGGGEKLFF.

J is TRBJ1-2 and V is TRBV15; TRBD1 matches 8 bases. The CDR3 spans 15 residues. Looked up from germline, CDR1 is LNHNV and CDR2 is YYDKDF (reference sequence). Trimming at V came to 5 bases and at J to 7 bases, leaving 12 bases not matched to a gene. The CDR3 is CATSSNQGASSGYTF. In DNA, the CDR3 is TGTGCCACCAGCTCCAATCAGGGGGCGTCGAGTGGCTACACCTTC.

This clone qualifies as medium-sized. This chain connects TRBV15 to TRBJ2-7, with TRBD2 matching 7 bases. Trimming took 1 base from V and 0 from J; bases not matched to a gene: 3. The CDR3 has 15 residues. Per germline, CDR1 LNHNV and CDR2 YYDKDF (reference sequence). The CDR3 DNA is TGTGCCACCAGCAGAGGAGCGGGGAGCTCCTACGAGCAGTACTTC. Amino acids: CATSRGAGSSYEQYF.

The chain employs TRBV6-1 and TRBJ1-5, with 7 bases fitting TRBD1. The trim removed 3 bases at V and 6 bases at J, leaving 2 bases unmatched. Looked up from germline, CDR1 is MNHNS and CDR2 is SASEGT. The CDR3 covers 13 residues. The CDR3 loop reads CASSERGLQPQHF. The CDR3 DNA is TGTGCCAGCAGTGAGAGGGGGCTTCAGCCCCAGCATTTT.

This rearrangement joins TRBV5-6 to TRBJ2-4; 8 bases agree with TRBD1. The CDR3 loop spans 16 amino acids. The germline CDR1 and CDR2 sequences are SGHDT and YYEEEE. V dropped 4 bases and J dropped 3; count of bases not matched to a gene: 9. The CDR3 DNA sequence: TGTGCCAGCAGCCAACCGGGACAGGAAATCAAAAACATTCAGTACTTC. This codes for CASSQPGQEIKNIQYF.

The genes are TRBV7-6 and TRBJ2-7; TRBD1 is a possible D gene (5 bases). The CDR3 spans 16 residues. Per germline, CDR1 SGHVS and CDR2 FNYEAQ. V lost 5 bases, J lost 2 bases, and 19 bases lay in between. This CDR3 reads CASSLNEGAGAYEQYF. In DNA, the CDR3 is TGTGCCAGCAGCCTAAACGAAGGGGCCGGCGCCTACGAGCAGTACTTC. The whole variable domain, remainder taken from reference TRBV7-6 and TRBJ2-7, is GAGVSQSPRYKVTKRGQDVALRCDPISGHVSLYWYRQALGQGPEFLTYFNYEAQQDKSGLPNDRFSAERPEGSISTLTIQRTEQRDSAMYRCASSLNEGAGAYEQYFGPGTRLTVT.

The chain joins TRBV6-6 to TRBJ2-1; tentative D call: TRBD1 (6 bases). V was shortened by 6 bases and J by 1 base, with 16 bases between the two germline ends. The CDR3 has 16 amino acids. CDR1 and CDR2 (germline): MNHNY, SVGAGI (reference sequence). CDR3 residues: CASSQTGLGSYNEQFF. The CDR3 DNA sequence: TGTGCCAGCAGCCAAACAGGGCTTGGGTCCTACAATGAGCAGTTCTTC.

This chain connects TRBV3-1 (or the pseudogene TRBV3-2) to TRBJ1-4, with D perhaps TRBD1 (6 bases). The germline CDR1 and CDR2 sequences are LGHDT and YNNKEL (reference sequence). Trimming removed 6 bases at V and 4 bases at J, with 12 bases between. The CDR3 extends over 14 amino acids. The chain's CDR3 is CASSSQGNNEKLFF. The CDR3 region has the DNA TGTGCCAGCAGTTCACAGGGAAATAATGAAAAACTGTTTTTT.

The chain combines TRBV10-2 with TRBJ2-3, with 8 nucleotides matching TRBD2. The V gene's germline CDR1 is WSHSY and CDR2 SAAADI. After removal of 8 bases from V and 6 bases from J, the junction contained 13 bases not matched to a gene. The CDR3 loop spans 15 amino acids. In DNA form, the CDR3 reads TGCGCCAGCCAGCTGGTTCCGGGGGGGCGGGATACGCAGTATTTT. Translation: CASQLVPGGRDTQYF.

This chain links TRBV15 with TRBJ2-3; possible D gene TRBD1, 5 bases. Trimming took 0 bases from V and 4 from J, leaving 11 bases between them. The germline CDR1 and CDR2 sequences are LNHNV and YYDKDF (reference sequence). The CDR3 length is 15 residues. The CDR3 reads CATSRDDWGSDTQYF. CDR3 DNA: TGTGCCACCAGCAGAGATGATTGGGGCTCAGATACGCAGTATTTT.

The chain uses TRBV6-2 or TRBV6-3 and TRBJ2-3, with D perhaps matching TRBD1 (5 bases). The CDR3 loop spans 15 amino acids. The V and J ends lost 6 bases and 2 bases respectively, with 15 bases between them. The V gene's germline CDR1 is MNHEY and CDR2 SVGEGT. The CDR3 loop is CASSHPDKYTDTQYF. As DNA, the CDR3 is TGTGCCAGCAGCCACCCGGACAAGTACACAGATACGCAGTATTTT.

This clone occurred once. The chain joins TRBV5-1 to TRBJ1-2; 12 nucleotides match TRBD1. Germline V gene sequence: CDR1 SGHRS, CDR2 YFSETQ. With V trimmed by 5 bases and J by 6 bases, 8 bases remained unmatched. There are 15 residues in the CDR3. The chain's CDR3 is CASSPVGTGGDGYTF. The CDR3 coding sequence is TGCGCCAGCAGTCCCGTCGGGACAGGGGGCGATGGCTACACCTTC.

This clone was seen ten or more times. The rearrangement uses TRBV19 and TRBJ2-5, with TRBD2 identical over 11 bases. V shed 10 bases and J 5 bases; nucleotides not matched to a gene: 12. In germline, CDR1 is LNHDA, CDR2 SQIVND (reference sequence). The CDR3 covers 15 residues. CDR3 region: CATRASSGGWETQYF. DNA of the CDR3: TGTGCCACTCGGGCCTCTAGCGGGGGGTGGGAGACCCAGTACTTC.

The rearrangement uses TRBV3-1 (or the pseudogene TRBV3-2) and TRBJ1-1; TRBD1 matches at 10 bases. The CDR3 totals 14 residues. J gave up 5 bases and V 8 bases, and 8 bases lay outside the gene matches. Germline CDR1 is LGHDT and CDR2 is YNNKEL (reference sequence). Written as DNA, the CDR3 is TGTGCCAGCGCTCCGGGACAGGGGCGAACTGAAGCTTTCTTT. It codes for CASAPGQGRTEAFF.

J is TRBJ2-2 and V is TRBV19, with 8 bases aligning to TRBD1. The V segment lost 5 bases and the J segment 5 bases; nucleotides outside the gene matches: 7. The CDR3 runs to 15 residues. Germline CDR1 reads LNHDA; CDR2 reads SQIVND (reference sequence). CDR3 residues: CASSLQGAETGELFF. The DNA of the CDR3 is TGTGCCAGTAGTCTGCAGGGGGCAGAGACCGGGGAGCTGTTTTTT.

V gene TRBV6-1 combines with J gene TRBJ2-6; a weak D match, TRBD1 (5 bases). Germline CDR1 reads MNHNS; CDR2 reads SASEGT. This CDR3 spans 15 amino acids. Trimming stripped 3 bases from V and 2 bases from J, with 8 bases between. This CDR3 is CASSDGHAGANVLTF. The CDR3 nucleotides read TGTGCCAGCAGTGACGGACATGCTGGGGCCAACGTCCTGACTTTC.

The chain has TRBV7-9 and TRBJ2-7; D may be TRBD2 (5 bases). V lost 5 bases, J lost 2 bases, and 22 bases lay in between. This CDR3 region has 17 residues. Germline CDR1 reads SEHNR; CDR2 reads FQNEAQ (reference sequence). The CDR3 DNA reads as TGTGCCAGCAGCCGACAAAACCTAGCAGAAACCCCCTACGAGCAGTACTTC. Translated: CASSRQNLAETPYEQYF.

This clone was seen a few times. The V call is TRBV19, the J call TRBJ1-6, with 10 positions matching TRBD1. The CDR3 runs 15 residues. The germline gives CDR1 LNHDA, CDR2 SQIVND (reference sequence). V was pared by 1 base and J by 9 bases, with 3 bases of the junction left unmatched. CDR3 DNA: TGTGCCAGTAGTATAGGACAGGGGGCGAGTTCACCCCTCCACTTT. This translates into CASSIGQGASSPLHF. Full variable domain (outside the CDR3, taken from reference TRBV19 and TRBJ1-6): DGGITQSPKYLFRKEGQNVTLSCEQNLNHDAMYWYRQDPGQGLRLIYYSQIVNDFQKGDIAEGYSVSREKKESFPLTVTSAQKNPTAFYLCASSIGQGASSPLHFGNGTRLTVT.

The chain carries TRBV11-2 and TRBJ2-3, with D perhaps matching TRBD2 (5 bases). This CDR3 region has 15 residues. Trimming removed 6 bases from V and 2 bases from J, with 15 bases in between. CDR1 is SGHAT and CDR2 is FQNNGV in the germline V gene. The CDR3 region is CASSRRRTSTDTQYF. CDR3 in DNA: TGTGCCAGCAGTAGGAGGAGGACTTCCACAGATACGCAGTATTTT.

This clone was observed a few times. The rearrangement links TRBV12-3 or TRBV12-4 to TRBJ2-7, with D possibly being TRBD2 (5 bases). This CDR3 is built from 13 residues. V was clipped by 6 bases and J by 3 bases, with 12 bases between them. CDR3 in amino acids: CASRMDGDYEQYF. As DNA, the CDR3 is TGTGCCAGCAGGATGGACGGGGACTACGAGCAGTACTTC.

The chain combines TRBV6-2 or TRBV6-3 with TRBJ2-3; 9 bases map to TRBD2. Per germline, CDR1 MNHEY and CDR2 SVGEGT. The junction had 8 bases not matched to a gene; V was cut back by 2 bases and J by 2 bases. The CDR3 contains 17 residues. CDR3 DNA sequence: TGTGCCAGCAGTTACCGTGCGGGGGGGCCTGTCACAGATACGCAGTATTTT. It yields the protein CASSYRAGGPVTDTQYF.